These T cell receptor beta chains were read from a single sample in a study of neurological immune-mediated disorders. TCRdb independently ran MiXCR on the 5' RACE reads; one entry per CDR3 protein. The sample lists approximately 60,000 distinct CDR3 sequences, 3% to 4% occurring once. Sequenced input: PBMCs. The receptors were sampled from a woman aged 25-40 years with multiple sclerosis. CDR3s include the opening cysteine and the closing phenylalanine or tryptophan. The D gene is left open where the match is weak. The listing skips clone size in some rows; elsewhere it reads once, few, many or a size class.

many TRBJ2-3 TRBV10-3 TRBD2 CATSLGQRGLGGTDTQYF TGTGCCACATCACTTGGTCAGCGGGGCCTTGGCGGCACAGATACGCAGTATTTT
- TRBJ1-2 TRBV6-6 - CASSRPERIGYYGYTF TGTGCCAGCAGTCGACCCGAGCGGATCGGATACTATGGCTACACCTTC
many TRBJ1-1 TRBV10-3 - CAILNTWDNTEAFF TGTGCCATCCTCAATACGTGGGATAACACTGAAGCTTTCTTT
many TRBJ2-7 TRBV18 TRBD2 CASSSWTSGSSYEQYF TGTGCCAGCTCATCCTGGACTAGCGGGAGCAGCTACGAGCAGTACTTC
many TRBJ2-7 TRBV7-2 TRBD2 CASRGSGASYEQYF TGTGCCAGCAGGGGTAGCGGGGCATCCTACGAGCAGTACTTC
- TRBJ1-6 TRBV5-1 - CASSLPLTNSPLHF TGCGCCAGCAGCTTGCCCCTTACCAACTCACCCCTCCACTTT
many TRBJ2-2 TRBV5-1 TRBD1 CASSLAYTGGRSDTGELFF TGCGCCAGCAGCTTGGCCTACACAGGGGGCCGGTCGGACACCGGGGAGCTGTTTTTT
many TRBJ2-7 TRBV5-1 TRBD2 CASSSTSGIGEQYF TGCGCCAGCAGCTCGACTAGCGGGATCGGCGAGCAGTACTTC
many TRBJ2-3 TRBV7-9 - CASSLGEGGPRGDTQYF TGTGCCAGCAGCTTAGGAGAAGGCGGCCCCCGGGGAGATACGCAGTATTTT
many TRBJ1-2 TRBV15 - CATSRDRKVRDGYTF TGTGCCACCAGCAGAGATCGGAAGGTCCGCGATGGCTACACCTTC
few TRBJ1-1 TRBV10-3 - CASKSIMNTEAFF TGTGCCAGCAAGAGCATCATGAACACTGAAGCTTTCTTT
many TRBJ2-3 TRBV20-1 TRBD2 CSAKAGTSTDTQYF TGCAGTGCTAAAGCCGGGACTAGTACAGATACGCAGTATTTT
many TRBJ2-7 TRBV29-1 - CSVVYGSYEQYF TGCAGCGTTGTATACGGGAGCTACGAGCAGTACTTC
many TRBJ2-1 TRBV5-1 TRBD2 CASTYSGRPYNEQFF TGCGCCAGCACATATAGCGGGAGGCCCTACAATGAGCAGTTCTTC
few TRBJ2-7 TRBV20-1 - CSARIKSGYEQYF TGCAGTGCTAGGATCAAAAGCGGCTACGAGCAGTACTTC
many TRBJ2-1 TRBV12-3/TRBV12-4 - CASSGLTTRNEQFF TGTGCCAGCAGCGGACTAACGACCCGCAATGAGCAGTTCTTC
- TRBJ2-7 TRBV7-9 - CASSGVTYEQYF TGTGCCAGCAGCGGTGTAACCTACGAGCAGTACTTC
many TRBJ2-1 TRBV20-1 - CSAGLSLGSYNEQFF TGCAGTGCCGGGTTGTCTCTTGGCTCCTACAATGAGCAGTTCTTC
many TRBJ2-7 TRBV20-1 - CSAPLPDIASYEQYF TGCAGTGCTCCCCTCCCGGACATAGCCTCCTACGAGCAGTACTTC
many TRBJ2-5 TRBV27 - CASRTRAQGQETQYF TGTGCCAGCCGGACTCGGGCACAGGGCCAAGAGACCCAGTACTTC
many TRBJ1-5 TRBV28 TRBD1 CASSGQTGTAQPQHF TGTGCCAGCAGTGGTCAGACAGGGACGGCTCAGCCCCAGCATTTT
many TRBJ2-3 TRBV20-1 - CSARDRERSTDTQYF TGCAGTGCTAGAGATCGGGAGCGAAGCACAGATACGCAGTATTTT
many TRBJ2-2 TRBV6-5 TRBD1 CASSYLPGQGIGELFF TGTGCCAGCAGTTACCTACCGGGACAGGGGATCGGGGAGCTGTTTTTT
many TRBJ2-4 TRBV7-2 TRBD2 CASSLVASGRFLAKNIQYF TGTGCCAGCAGCTTAGTGGCTAGCGGGAGATTTCTAGCCAAAAACATTCAGTACTTC
many TRBJ2-3 TRBV7-9 - CASSPKADTQYF TGTGCCAGCAGCCCGAAGGCGGATACGCAGTATTTT
many TRBJ2-1 TRBV4-3 - CASSRQSSYNEQFF TGCGCCAGCAGCCGACAGAGCTCCTACAATGAGCAGTTCTTC
many TRBJ2-6 TRBV7-2 - CASSLVANSGANVLTF TGTGCCAGCAGCTTAGTTGCAAACTCTGGGGCCAACGTCCTGACTTTC
few TRBJ2-3 TRBV3-1 TRBD2 CASRQAGTQYF TGTGCCAGCAGACAAGCGGGAACGCAGTATTTT
many TRBJ2-4 TRBV29-1 - CSVEIGGAKNIQYF TGCAGCGTTGAAATCGGTGGAGCCAAAAACATTCAGTACTTC
many TRBJ2-2 TRBV5-1 TRBD2 CASSLAGLNTGELFF TGCGCCAGCAGCTTAGCGGGGTTGAACACCGGGGAGCTGTTTTTT
few TRBJ1-1 TRBV5-1 - CASSVQSWGANTEAFF TGCGCCAGCAGCGTACAGAGTTGGGGAGCCAACACTGAAGCTTTCTTT
many TRBJ1-5 TRBV20-1 - CSVRGTIPPQHF TGCAGTGTCCGGGGGACAATACCGCCCCAGCATTTT
many TRBJ1-2 TRBV20-1 - CSAPEGAYGYTF TGCAGTGCCCCGGAAGGGGCATATGGCTACACCTTC
many TRBJ1-5 TRBV20-1 - CSASADNQPQHF TGCAGTGCTAGTGCCGACAATCAGCCCCAGCATTTT
many TRBJ1-2 TRBV20-1 - CSAREPRGKGGYTF TGCAGTGCTAGAGAACCGAGGGGAAAGGGTGGCTACACCTTC
many TRBJ1-5 TRBV20-1 - CSAHRGGGRFAQPQNF TGCAGTGCTCATCGAGGCGGGGGGCGGTTCGCTCAGCCCCAGAATTTT
many TRBJ1-5 TRBV20-1 - CSASPDQPQNF TGCAGTGCTAGCCCCGATCAGCCCCAGAATTTT
many TRBJ1-5 TRBV5-1 - CASSLDAGSNQPQHF TGCGCCAGCAGCTTGGACGCAGGTTCCAATCAGCCCCAGCATTTT
many TRBJ2-3 TRBV12-3/TRBV12-4 TRBD2 CASSFRLATDTQYF TGTGCCAGCAGTTTTCGACTAGCGACAGATACGCAGTATTTT
many TRBJ1-2 TRBV5-6 - CASSLSRGYTF TGTGCCAGCAGCTTGAGCAGGGGCTACACCTTC
many TRBJ2-1 TRBV7-2 - CASSFTVGGRNEQFF TGTGCCAGCAGCTTCACCGTTGGCGGGCGTAATGAGCAGTTCTTC